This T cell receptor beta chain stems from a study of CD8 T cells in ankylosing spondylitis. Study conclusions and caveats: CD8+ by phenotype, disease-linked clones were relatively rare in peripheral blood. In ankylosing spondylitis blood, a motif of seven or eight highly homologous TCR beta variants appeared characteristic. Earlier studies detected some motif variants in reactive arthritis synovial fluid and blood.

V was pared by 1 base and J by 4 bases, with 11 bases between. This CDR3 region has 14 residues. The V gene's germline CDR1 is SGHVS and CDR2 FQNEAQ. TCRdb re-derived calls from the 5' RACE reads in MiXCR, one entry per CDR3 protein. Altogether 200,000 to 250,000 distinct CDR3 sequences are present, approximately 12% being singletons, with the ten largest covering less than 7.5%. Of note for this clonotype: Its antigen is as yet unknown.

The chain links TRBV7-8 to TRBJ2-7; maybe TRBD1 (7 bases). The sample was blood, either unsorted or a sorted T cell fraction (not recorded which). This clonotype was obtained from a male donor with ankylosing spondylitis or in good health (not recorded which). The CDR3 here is CASSLDAGQYEQYF. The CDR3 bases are TGTGCCAGCAGCTTAGATGCGGGACAGTACGAGCAGTACTTC.